One and the same sample provided the 24 T cell receptor beta chains below, sequenced in a study of regulatory T cells in long-lasting Graves disease. Arm-PCR of CDR3 regions with iRepertoire HTBI primers generated TCR beta libraries. A single record per CDR3 protein comes from TCRdb applying MiXCR to the multiplex PCR reads. Among some 330,000 distinct CDR3 sequences listed, approximately 10% were seen once. Stated time point: newly diagnosed GD, antithyroid drugs for less than 3 months. There was RNA extracted from PBMCs, and the TCR library was made from it. The same data also went into a second study, on T cells in Graves' hyperthyroidism and ophthalmopathy.

The specimen was peripheral blood mononuclear cells (PBMCs), collected at new diagnosis, from a patient treated with antithyroid drugs. The receptor set was obtained from a woman aged 18-35 years with Graves disease.

This clonotype was seen at least ten times. The J gene is TRBJ2-1, the V gene TRBV4-3; no clear D gene. Trimming stripped 0 bases from V and 3 bases from J, with 12 bases between. The CDR3 extends over 16 amino acids. Germline-derived CDR1 and CDR2 are LGHNA and YSLEER. The CDR3 region is CASSQDGPPSYNEQFF. The CDR3 coding sequence is TGCGCCAGCAGCCAAGACGGCCCGCCGAGCTACAATGAGCAGTTCTTC.

The V gene is TRBV25-1, the J gene TRBJ1-3; no clear D gene. V was pared by 2 bases and J by 0 bases, with 8 bases between. In germline, CDR1 is MGHDK, CDR2 SYGVNS. This CDR3 comprises 15 residues. The CDR3 loop reads CASSELSNSGNTIYF. The CDR3 nucleotides are TGTGCCAGCAGTGAACTTTCTAACTCTGGAAACACCATATATTTT. The variable domain in full, with the rest retrieved from reference TRBV25-1 and TRBJ1-3, is EADIYQTPRYLVIGTGKKITLECSQTMGHDKMYWYQQDPGMELHLIHYSYGVNSTEKGDLSSESTVSRIRTEHFPLTLESARPSHTSQYLCASSELSNSGNTIYFGEGSWLTVV.

Regarding this clonotype: A far more abundant clone sits one base away, making this likely a read error. The V and J genes are TRBV20-1 and TRBJ2-1; TRBD2 might be the D (5 bases). V lost 0 bases, J lost 10 bases, and 22 bases lay in between. The CDR3 runs 16 residues. The germline V gene encodes CDR1 DFQATT and CDR2 SNEGSKA (reference sequence). CDR3 DNA sequence: TGCAGTGCTAGAGATCGGTCAGACTATTGGCCCTACGAGCAGTTCTTC. Translating gives CSARDRSDYWPYEQFF.

The rearrangement joins TRBV29-1 to TRBJ1-2; perhaps TRBD1 as D (6 bases). The CDR3 has 14 residues. Germline assignment: CDR1 SQVTM and CDR2 ANQGSEA. Here the CDR3 reads CSHRAVSRNYGYTF. CDR3 DNA: TGCAGTCACAGGGCCGTATCGCGAAACTATGGCTACACCTTC. Full variable domain (rest looked up from reference TRBV29-1 and TRBJ1-2): SAVISQKPSRDICQRGTSLTIQCQVDSQVTMMFWYRQQPGQSLTLIATANQGSEATYESGFVIDKFPISRPNLTFSTLTVSNMSPEDSSIYLCSHRAVSRNYGYTFGSGTRLTVV.

This clonotype was recorded a few times. The genes are TRBV28 and TRBJ2-1, with D possibly matching TRBD2 (6 bases). Germline CDR1 MDHEN, CDR2 SYDVKM. The V end was cut by 6 bases, the J end by 4 bases, with 16 bases between. The CDR3 runs 15 residues. The CDR3 nucleotides read TGTGCCAGCAGCCCCGGGCCGGGAGCGTACAATGAGCAGTTCTTC. Protein product: CASSPGPGAYNEQFF.

The sample holds many counts of this clonotype. The V gene is TRBV27, the J gene TRBJ1-1; 7 bases match TRBD1. Losses at the gene ends were 5 bases for V and 0 bases for J; bases not matched to a gene: 6. Germline V gives CDR1 MNHEY, CDR2 SMNVEV (reference sequence). This CDR3 region has 15 residues. CDR3: CASSINRGVNTEAFF. The CDR3 DNA sequence: TGTGCCAGCAGTATAAACAGGGGAGTGAACACTGAAGCTTTCTTT.

A remark on this clonotype: This may come from a read error, since a much larger clone is one base off. Without the conserved terminal phenylalanine or tryptophan, this CDR3 likely stems from a read error. V and J are TRBV28 and TRBJ1-2; no reliable D call. Germline CDR1 and CDR2: MDHEN and SYDVKM. CDR3 length: 12 residues. Between the trimmed V and J ends, which lost 6 bases and 3 bases, there was a span of 8 bases. The CDR3 bases are TGTGCCAGCAGCCGGGAATACTATGGCTACACCTCC. It codes for CASSREYYGYTS.

This rearrangement joins TRBV29-1 to TRBJ2-3; 7 nucleotides agree with TRBD2. Per germline, CDR1 SQVTM and CDR2 ANQGSEA. The CDR3 length is 13 residues. V shed 4 bases, J shed 2 bases, and the junction held 3 bases outside the gene matches. The CDR3: CSVGRDYTDTQYF. The CDR3 DNA reads TGCAGCGTTGGCCGGGACTACACAGATACGCAGTATTTT.

This clonotype was detected a few times. The rearrangement uses TRBV20-1 and TRBJ1-2; D gene uncertain. CDR3 length: 13 amino acids. The germline gives CDR1 DFQATT, CDR2 SNEGSKA (reference sequence). V lost 3 bases, J lost 4 bases, and 12 bases lay in between. The chain's CDR3 is CSARKTQAYGYTF. CDR3 nucleotide sequence: TGCAGTGCTAGGAAGACCCAAGCCTATGGCTACACCTTC.

This clonotype has a count of ten or more. The chain joins TRBV7-2 to TRBJ1-3, with D possibly TRBD1 on 6 matching bases. There are 15 residues in the CDR3. Trimming removed 4 bases at V and 0 bases at J, with 10 bases between. Germline assignment: CDR1 SGHTA and CDR2 FQGNSA. The CDR3 DNA reads TGTGCCAGCAGCTGGACAGCGATCTCTGGAAACACCATATATTTT. Translating it yields CASSWTAISGNTIYF.

The V and J genes are TRBV4-2 and TRBJ2-3, with D possibly being TRBD2 (7 bases). V lost 4 bases, J lost 4 bases, and 21 bases lay in between. The CDR3 spans 17 residues. The germline V gene has CDR1 LGHNA and CDR2 YNFKEQ. Here the CDR3 DNA reads TGTGCCAGCAGCCGCCTGGGGGCTAGCGGAGGGGCAGATACGCAGTATTTT. It encodes CASSRLGASGGADTQYF.

This clonotype was seen only a few times. This rearrangement joins TRBV6-1 to TRBJ1-5; weak D call: TRBD1 (5 bases). Trimming shortened V by 8 bases and J by 1 base, and 15 bases separated the two germline ends. In germline, CDR1 is MNHNS, CDR2 SASEGT. The CDR3 is made up of 15 amino acids. CDR3 coding DNA: TGTGCCAGCGCCCGGAGAGGGGACAGCAATCAGCCCCAGCATTTT. Translation gives CASARRGDSNQPQHF.

The DNA of the CDR3 is TGTGCCAGCAGTTACTTTATCTCCAATGAGCAGTTCTTC. Its protein is CASSYFISNEQFF. The rearrangement links TRBV6-5 to TRBJ2-1; D unresolved. The V gene lost 1 base and the J gene lost 6 bases, with 7 bases spanning the gap. The CDR3 has 13 amino acids. Germline CDR1 is MNHEY and CDR2 is SVGAGI.

There are many counts of this clonotype. The chain uses TRBV4-1 and TRBJ2-3, with 12 bases fitting TRBD2. CDR1 and CDR2 (germline): MGHRA, YSYEKL. V lost 5 bases to trimming and J lost 5 bases; unmatched junction nucleotides: 8. The CDR3 covers 16 residues. CDR3 nucleotides: TGCGCCAGCAGCTCTCGACTAGCGGGGGAACAAGATACGCAGTATTTT. It specifies CASSSRLAGEQDTQYF.

This clonotype came up many times. The rearrangement joins TRBV7-3 to TRBJ2-1; D remains unclear. The V end was cut by 2 bases, the J end by 6 bases, with 8 bases between. Germline-derived CDR1 and CDR2 are SGHTA and FQGTGA. The CDR3 has 13 residues. This CDR3 reads CASSLSTVNEQFF. CDR3 in DNA: TGTGCCAGCAGCTTATCAACGGTCAATGAGCAGTTCTTC.

At least ten counts were recorded for this clonotype. The rearrangement joins TRBV27 to TRBJ1-1; tentatively, D is TRBD1 (6 bases). Germline V CDR1 and CDR2: MNHEY, SMNVEV (reference sequence). V gave up 5 bases and J gave up 3 bases, with 16 bases separating them. The CDR3 has 15 residues. The CDR3 loop is CASSPLPGVDTEAFF. CDR3 coding DNA: TGTGCCAGCAGTCCGTTGCCAGGGGTTGACACTGAAGCTTTCTTT.

This clonotype was counted ten times or more. This chain links TRBV10-3 with TRBJ2-2; D gene unclear. Trimming took off 5 bases at V and 0 bases at J, with 7 bases between the two ends. Per the germline V gene, CDR1 is ENHRY and CDR2 is SYGVKD. The CDR3 has 14 amino acids. CDR3 in DNA: TGTGCCATCAGTCGCGACCCGAACACCGGGGAGCTGTTTTTT. The encoded protein is CAISRDPNTGELFF.

Worth noting for this clonotype: This may arise from a read error, as a much more abundant clone is one base away. The J gene is TRBJ2-4, the V gene TRBV6-5, with D perhaps assigned TRBD1 or TRBD2 (5 bases each). CDR1 is MNHEY and CDR2 is SVGAGI in the germline V gene. The length of the CDR3 is 12 residues. The CDR3 DNA follows: TGTGCCAGCAGTTACTCGGGGGTACTCAGGTTCTTC. Its translation: CASSYSGVLRFF.

As for this clonotype: A much larger clone differs from this one at a single base, so this may be a read error. This CDR3 is CASSSRDGGKGTGELFF. The CDR3 bases are TGTGCCAGTAGTTCCCGGGACGGGGGAAAGGGGACCGGGGAGCTGTTTTTT. The chain recombines TRBV19 with TRBJ2-2; the D gene is possibly TRBD2 (6 bases). CDR3 length: 17 residues. Trimming left V 5 bases short and J 5 bases short, with 21 bases between. Germline V gene sequence: CDR1 LNHDA, CDR2 SQIVND (reference sequence).

This clonotype was counted many times. The J gene is TRBJ2-7, the V gene TRBV9, with 9 bases that match TRBD1. Germline V lookup: CDR1 SGDLS, CDR2 YYNGEE. With V trimmed by 3 bases and J by 5 bases, 15 bases remained unmatched. The CDR3 runs to 17 residues. CDR3 loop: CASSAHPRDRAPHEQYF. For the CDR3, the DNA is TGTGCCAGCAGCGCCCACCCGAGGGACAGGGCTCCCCACGAGCAGTACTTC. Full variable domain (remainder filled in from reference TRBV9 and TRBJ2-7): DSGVTQTPKHLITATGQRVTLRCSPRSGDLSVYWYQQSLDQGLQFLIQYYNGEERAKGNILERFSAQQFPDLHSELNLSSLELGDSALYFCASSAHPRDRAPHEQYFGPGTRLTVT.

Turning to this clonotype: This may come from a read error, since a much larger clone is one base off. This chain uses TRBV29-1 with TRBJ2-1; 7 nucleotides agree with TRBD2. The CDR3 is 14 residues long. Germline V gives CDR1 SQVTM, CDR2 ANQGSEA. Trimming cost V 8 bases and J 9 bases; bases outside gene matches: 16. The CDR3 reads CSLLGGDSRAEQFF. The CDR3 nucleotides read TGCAGCCTACTGGGGGGGGATTCGCGGGCTGAGCAGTTCTTC.

This clonotype was recorded at least ten times. The V and J genes are TRBV18 and TRBJ1-4; D uncertain. Trimming removed 4 bases from V and 6 bases from J, with 12 bases in between. The CDR3 sequence is 14 residues long. From germline, CDR1 is KGHSH and CDR2 LQKENI. CDR3 nucleotide sequence: TGTGCCAGCTCACGTTTGTCTGCGGATGAAAAACTGTTTTTT. Protein product: CASSRLSADEKLFF.

As regards this clonotype: The DNA is omitted, as the CDR3 cannot be located on it reliably, and the CDR3 follows TCRdb's listing. V and J are TRBV6-2 or TRBV6-3 and TRBJ1-6. CDR1 is MNHEY and CDR2 is SVGEGT in the germline V gene. The CDR3 adds up to 13 amino acids, both ends counted. CDR3: CASSTSANSPLHF.

This clonotype was detected a few times. CDR3 region: CASSQDPGQGFTDTQYF. CDR3 nucleotides: TGCGCCAGCAGCCAAGACCCAGGCCAGGGCTTCACAGATACGCAGTATTTT. This chain joins TRBV4-1 and TRBJ2-3; D may be TRBD1 (5 bases). Germline V CDR1 and CDR2: MGHRA, YSYEKL. The CDR3 runs to 17 residues. Trimming took off 0 bases at V and 2 bases at J, with 15 bases between the two ends.